These 9 T cell receptor beta chains originate from one sample sequenced in a study of blood T cell repertoires in COVID-19. Using immunoSEQ multiplex PCR, the repertoire was profiled, and TCRdb retains in-frame clones only, with some absent. The table shows about 220,000 clones, with about four fifths occurring only once. Specimen: peripheral blood. Receptors originate from a woman aged 60-75 years with acute or convalescent COVID-19.

The table lists this clone with a few counts. The chain carries TRBV2 and TRBJ1-6; 9 bases align to TRBD1. The CDR3 runs to 21 residues. After removal of 6 bases from V and 0 bases from J, the junction contained 18 bases not matched to a gene. Germline values: CDR1 SNHLY, CDR2 FYNNEI. The CDR3 reads CASSPRTRDRVVSSYNSPLHF. CDR3 nucleotide sequence: TGTGCCAGCAGCCCTCGGACCCGGGACAGGGTCGTGAGCTCCTATAATTCACCCCTCCACTTT.

The V and J genes are TRBV29-1 and TRBJ1-1, with D maybe TRBD1 (5 bases). The germline V gene encodes CDR1 SQVTM and CDR2 ANQGSEA. This CDR3 is 14 amino acids long. CDR3 region: CGFQGGVMNTEAFF. The CDR3 bases are TGCGGATTTCAGGGTGGAGTGATGAACACTGAAGCTTTCTTT.

The rearrangement links TRBV9 to TRBJ1-4; D is perhaps TRBD1 (6 bases). CDR1 is SGDLS and CDR2 is YYNGEE in the germline V gene. The CDR3 extends over 15 amino acids. Trimming took 4 bases from V and 6 from J, leaving 16 bases between them. The CDR3 DNA is TGTGCCAGCAGCATAACAGGGCTGTCGGATGAAAAACTGTTTTTT. Its protein product is CASSITGLSDEKLFF.

The chain recombines TRBV6-5 with TRBJ2-2, with 11 bases aligning to TRBD2. V lost 4 bases, J lost 4 bases, and 2 bases stayed unmatched. The CDR3 sequence is 15 residues long. Germline values: CDR1 MNHEY, CDR2 SVGAGI. The CDR3 protein is CASSFSGGGTGELFF. For the CDR3, the DNA is TGTGCCAGCAGTTTTAGCGGGGGGGGCACCGGGGAGCTGTTTTTT.

The V call is TRBV2, the J call TRBJ1-3; TRBD1 matches 9 bases. J gave up 4 bases and V 7 bases, and 8 bases lay outside the gene matches. The CDR3 has 15 amino acids. CDR1 is SNHLY, CDR2 FYNNEI, per germline. The CDR3 loop reads CASTRNRGPGNTIYF. The CDR3 region has the DNA TGTGCCAGCACCAGAAACAGGGGGCCAGGAAACACCATATATTTT.

A single count supports this clone. The chain employs TRBV5-1 and TRBJ1-1; TRBD1 agrees at 9 bases. CDR1 and CDR2 (germline): SGHRS, YFSETQ. Trimming cost V 6 bases and J 7 bases; bases outside gene matches: 10. The CDR3 covers 14 residues. CDR3 sequence reads: CASTEATGGLEAFF. CDR3 coding DNA: TGCGCCAGCACCGAAGCTACAGGGGGCCTTGAAGCTTTCTTT.

The V and J genes are TRBV5-1 and TRBJ1-1, with D unclear. This CDR3 is built from 14 residues. The germline V gene has CDR1 SGHRS and CDR2 YFSETQ. V shed 4 bases and J shed 4 bases, with 14 bases lying between them. DNA of the CDR3: TGCGCCAGCAGCGCCGTCCTGGGAGGCACTGAAGCTTTCTTT. It encodes CASSAVLGGTEAFF.

This chain links TRBV2 with TRBJ2-7, with TRBD1 matching 11 bases. CDR3 size: 14 residues. Germline trimming cut 6 bases from V and 2 bases from J; bases unmatched to any gene: 3. In germline, CDR1 is SNHLY, CDR2 FYNNEI. The CDR3 DNA sequence: TGTGCCAGCAGGCCGGGACAGGGGGCCTACGAGCAGTACTTC. This translates into CASRPGQGAYEQYF.

The chain combines TRBV28 with TRBJ1-3; D is uncertain. From germline, CDR1 is MDHEN and CDR2 SYDVKM. Trimming shortened V by 5 bases and J by 6 bases, and 11 bases separated the two germline ends. This CDR3 comprises 13 residues. The CDR3: CASSPATENTIYF. In nucleotides, the CDR3 is TGTGCCAGCAGTCCCGCAACAGAAAACACCATATATTTT.